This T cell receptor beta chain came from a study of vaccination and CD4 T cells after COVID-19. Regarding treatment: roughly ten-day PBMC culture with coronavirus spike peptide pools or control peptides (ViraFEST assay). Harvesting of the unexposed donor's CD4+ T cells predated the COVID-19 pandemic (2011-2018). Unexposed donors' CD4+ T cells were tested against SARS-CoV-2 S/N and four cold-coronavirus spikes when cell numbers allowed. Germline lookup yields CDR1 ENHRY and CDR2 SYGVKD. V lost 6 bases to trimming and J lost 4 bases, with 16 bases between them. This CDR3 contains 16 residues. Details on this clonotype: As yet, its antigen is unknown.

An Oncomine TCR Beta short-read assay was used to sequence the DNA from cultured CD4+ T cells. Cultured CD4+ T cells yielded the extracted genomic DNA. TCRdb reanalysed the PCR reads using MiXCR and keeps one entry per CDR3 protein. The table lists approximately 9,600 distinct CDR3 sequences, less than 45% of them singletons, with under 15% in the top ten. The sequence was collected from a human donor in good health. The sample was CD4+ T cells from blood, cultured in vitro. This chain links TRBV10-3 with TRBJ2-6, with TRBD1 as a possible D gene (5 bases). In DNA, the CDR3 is TGTGCCATCAGGTACTCCCAGGGAACCGGGGCCAACGTCCTGACTTTC. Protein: CAIRYSQGTGANVLTF.